This T cell receptor (beta chain) stems from a study of control samples from healthy donors and cancer patients. CDR3 length: 18 residues. The V segment lost 2 bases and the J segment 0 bases; nucleotides outside the gene matches: 8. The V gene's germline CDR1 is SGHVS and CDR2 FNYEAQ. This clone turned up a few times. The data were produced by immunoSEQ multiplex PCR, yet TCRdb's version contains in-frame clones alone and is incomplete. This table has roughly 98,000 clones, around 80% appearing once. Sequencing was carried out using blood. This receptor was obtained from a woman in her fifties or sixties in good health. V and J are TRBV7-6 and TRBJ2-1, with 9 nucleotides matching TRBD2. DNA of the CDR3: TGTGCCAGCAGCTTACAGTCGCCTAGCGGGATCTCCTACAATGAGCAGTTCTTC. The encoded protein is CASSLQSPSGISYNEQFF.